The 15 T cell receptor beta chains given below trace back to one sample, sequenced in a study of regulatory T cells in long-lasting Graves disease. As to time point: persistent/refractory GD, antithyroid drugs over 5 years with positive TRAb. PBMC RNA was the source of the TCR library. Building the TCR beta libraries relied on iRepertoire HTBI primers, and CDR3 regions underwent Arm-PCR. TCRdb reanalysed the multiplex PCR reads using MiXCR and keeps one entry per CDR3 protein. Among 360,000 or so distinct CDR3 sequences listed, approximately 23% were seen once. The sequenced sample was peripheral blood mononuclear cells (PBMCs), obtained when the disease was refractory, from a patient treated with antithyroid drugs. The origin of the receptors is a middle-aged woman with Graves disease.

J is TRBJ2-3 and V is TRBV2; no reliable D call. V dropped 4 bases and J dropped 3 bases, with 8 bases sitting between them. Per germline, CDR1 SNHLY and CDR2 FYNNEI. This CDR3 spans 13 amino acids. CDR3 sequence: CASSVARTDTQYF. DNA of the CDR3: TGTGCCAGCAGTGTGGCACGGACAGATACGCAGTATTTT.

This clonotype has a handful of counts. The chain combines TRBV29-1 with TRBJ2-7, with TRBD2 matching 7 bases. The CDR3 contains 11 residues. V lost 6 bases, J lost 4 bases, and 3 bases stayed unmatched. CDR1 is SQVTM, CDR2 ANQGSEA, per germline. The CDR3 coding sequence is TGCAGCGTACTAGCGTCATACGAGCAGTACTTC. It translates to CSVLASYEQYF.

This clonotype was counted many times. This chain joins TRBV6-1 and TRBJ1-4, with D hard to call. The ends were cut back, 7 bases at V and 7 bases at J, with 19 bases in the middle. CDR1 is MNHNS and CDR2 is SASEGT in the germline V gene. The CDR3 loop spans 15 amino acids. The CDR3 DNA follows: TGTGCCAGCACCCCCGGAACGGTGCGGGGTGAAAAACTGTTTTTT. Translation gives CASTPGTVRGEKLFF.

This clonotype was counted a few times. V and J are TRBV28 and TRBJ1-3; D remains ambiguous. Trimming removed 6 bases at V and 7 bases at J, with 7 bases between. The CDR3 contains 11 residues. Germline CDR1 is MDHEN and CDR2 is SYDVKM. The CDR3 nucleotides are TGTGCCAGCAGCCTATATAACACCATATATTTT. This encodes CASSLYNTIYF.

The rearrangement joins TRBV4-1 to TRBJ2-2, with D perhaps TRBD2 (5 bases). This CDR3 has 15 amino acids. Looked up from germline, CDR1 is MGHRA and CDR2 is YSYEKL. Trimming cost V 5 bases and J 1 base, with 11 bases left between them. The CDR3 region is CASSRPGKNTGELFF. CDR3 in DNA: TGCGCCAGCAGCAGGCCGGGGAAGAACACCGGGGAGCTGTTTTTT.

This clonotype was seen only a few times. The chain is built from TRBV12-3 or TRBV12-4 and TRBJ1-5, with 7 positions matching TRBD1. V was clipped by 2 bases and J by 3 bases; unmatched bases: 4. This CDR3 contains 15 residues. The CDR3 is CASSLRGTDNQPQHF. CDR3 DNA: TGTGCCAGCAGTTTAAGGGGGACAGACAATCAGCCCCAGCATTTT.

This clonotype was recorded at least ten times. V is TRBV11-2 and J is TRBJ2-5; the D gene is possibly TRBD1 (6 bases). Trimming took off 4 bases at V and 7 bases at J, with 13 bases between the two ends. This CDR3 is 13 amino acids long. Germline CDR1 is SGHAT and CDR2 is FQNNGV. CDR3 DNA: TGTGCCAGCAGCTCGACAGGATTCGGGACCCAGTACTTC. Translation gives CASSSTGFGTQYF.

The chain employs TRBV11-2 and TRBJ2-3, with D perhaps assigned TRBD1 or TRBD2 (5 bases each). The ends were cut back, 0 bases at V and 2 bases at J, with 9 bases in the middle. The CDR3 is made up of 15 amino acids. Germline values: CDR1 SGHAT, CDR2 FQNNGV. The CDR3 here is CASSLDGANTDTQYF. Written as DNA, the CDR3 is TGTGCCAGCAGCTTAGACGGGGCGAACACAGATACGCAGTATTTT.

This clonotype has a count of ten or more. The rearrangement joins TRBV4-2 to TRBJ2-2; D might be TRBD1 (6 bases). The CDR3 consists of 16 residues. V lost 0 bases and J 6 bases, leaving 14 bases between the germline ends. The V gene's germline CDR1 is LGHNA and CDR2 YNFKEQ. CDR3 sequence: CASSQDEGTPSGELFF. CDR3 sequence (DNA): TGTGCCAGCAGCCAAGATGAGGGGACACCCTCCGGGGAGCTGTTTTTT.

This clonotype was counted a few times. CDR3 sequence: CSGESLRGETQYF. The CDR3 DNA reads TGCAGTGGGGAGAGTCTCCGGGGAGAGACCCAGTACTTC. V and J are TRBV20-1 and TRBJ2-5, with D perhaps matching TRBD2 (5 bases). CDR1 DFQATT and CDR2 SNEGSKA come from the germline V gene (reference sequence). Between the trimmed V and J ends, which lost 7 bases and 4 bases, there was a span of 16 bases. There are 13 residues in the CDR3.

The sample holds many counts of this clonotype. V usage is TRBV14 and J usage is TRBJ1-1, with a weak D call TRBD1 (6 bases). Trimming took off 2 bases at V and 8 bases at J, with 15 bases between the two ends. Germline lookup yields CDR1 SGHDN and CDR2 FVKESK. The CDR3 covers 14 residues. CDR3 nucleotides: TGTGCCAGCAGCCAAAATAAGGACAGCCCGGAAGCTTTCTTT. Its protein product is CASSQNKDSPEAFF.

This clonotype has only a few counts. This chain's CDR3 is CASRAGGKAEQFF. In DNA, the CDR3 is TGTGCCAGCAGAGCGGGAGGGAAAGCTGAGCAGTTCTTC. The gene calls are TRBV12-3 or TRBV12-4 and TRBJ2-1, with 10 bases fitting TRBD2. V was pared by 6 bases and J by 9 bases, with 5 bases of the junction left unmatched. The CDR3 loop spans 13 amino acids.

V usage is TRBV3-1 and J usage is TRBJ1-6; D is perhaps TRBD1 (5 bases). Germline assignment: CDR1 LGHDT and CDR2 YNNKEL (reference sequence). The CDR3 contains 15 residues. The V gene lost 0 bases and the J gene lost 10 bases, with 13 bases spanning the gap. CDR3 coding DNA: TGTGCCAGCAGCCAAGATGCCCAGGGAGCATCACCCCTCCACTTT. This gives the protein CASSQDAQGASPLHF.

The rearrangement uses TRBV6-1 and TRBJ1-5, with 7 nucleotides matching TRBD1. CDR1 is MNHNS and CDR2 is SASEGT in the germline V gene. The CDR3 loop spans 13 amino acids. J lost 4 bases, V lost 10 bases, and 7 bases had no gene match. CDR3 amino acids: CATVDRENQPQHF. The CDR3 bases are TGTGCCACCGTAGACAGGGAAAATCAGCCCCAGCATTTT.

This chain links TRBV5-5 with TRBJ2-7; D remains unclear. V lost 3 bases to trimming and J lost 3 bases, with 19 bases between them. Germline-derived CDR1 and CDR2 are SGHKS and YYEKEE (reference sequence). CDR3 length: 16 residues. The CDR3 reads CASSSVVGSAVYEQYF. In DNA form, the CDR3 reads TGTGCCAGCAGCTCCGTAGTGGGGTCGGCGGTCTACGAGCAGTACTTC.